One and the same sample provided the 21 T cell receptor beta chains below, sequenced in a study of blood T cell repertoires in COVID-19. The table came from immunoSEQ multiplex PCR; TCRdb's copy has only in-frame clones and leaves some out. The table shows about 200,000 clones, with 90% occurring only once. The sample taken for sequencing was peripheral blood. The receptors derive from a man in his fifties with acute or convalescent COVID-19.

The CDR3 nucleotides read TGTGCCAGCAGCTCATTAGCGGGGGCCCGCACAGATACGCAGTATTTT. Translated: CASSSLAGARTDTQYF. V usage is TRBV7-6 and J usage is TRBJ2-3; 9 nucleotides align to TRBD2. The germline V gene has CDR1 SGHVS and CDR2 FNYEAQ. J was trimmed by 1 base and V by 4 bases; bases with no gene match: 6. The CDR3 is made up of 16 amino acids.

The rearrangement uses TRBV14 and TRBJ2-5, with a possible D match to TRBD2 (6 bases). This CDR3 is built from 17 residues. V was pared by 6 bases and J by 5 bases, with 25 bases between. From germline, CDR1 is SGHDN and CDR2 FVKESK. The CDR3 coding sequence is TGTGCCAGCAGTCACCCCACGCCTTCCGGGAGAGGCGAGACCCAGTACTTC. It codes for CASSHPTPSGRGETQYF. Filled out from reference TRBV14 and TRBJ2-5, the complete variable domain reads EAGVTQFPSHSVIEKGQTVTLRCDPISGHDNLYWYRRVMGKEIKFLLHFVKESKQDESGMPNNRFLAERTGGTYSTLKVQPAELEDSGVYFCASSHPTPSGRGETQYFGPGTRLLVL.

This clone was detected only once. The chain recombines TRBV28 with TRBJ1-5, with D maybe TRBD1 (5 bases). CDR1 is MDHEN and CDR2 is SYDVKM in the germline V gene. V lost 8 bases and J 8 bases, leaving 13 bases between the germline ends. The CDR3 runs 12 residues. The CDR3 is CASFFGGEPQHF. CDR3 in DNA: TGTGCCAGCTTCTTCGGGGGTGAGCCCCAGCATTTT.

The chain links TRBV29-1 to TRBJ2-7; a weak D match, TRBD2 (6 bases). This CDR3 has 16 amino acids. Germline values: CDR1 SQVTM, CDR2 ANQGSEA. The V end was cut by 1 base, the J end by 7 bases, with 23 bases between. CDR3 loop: CSVEVAGSQGFWEQYV. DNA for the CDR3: TGCAGCGTTGAAGTAGCCGGGAGCCAGGGATTTTGGGAGCAGTACGTC.

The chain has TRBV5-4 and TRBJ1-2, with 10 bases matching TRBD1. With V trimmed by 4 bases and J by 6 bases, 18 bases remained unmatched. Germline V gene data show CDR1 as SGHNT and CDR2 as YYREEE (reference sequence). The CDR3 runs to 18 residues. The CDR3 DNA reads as TGTGCCAGCAGCCCCCGCCCTAACCCGACAGGGGGCGGCGATGGCTACACCTTC. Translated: CASSPRPNPTGGGDGYTF.

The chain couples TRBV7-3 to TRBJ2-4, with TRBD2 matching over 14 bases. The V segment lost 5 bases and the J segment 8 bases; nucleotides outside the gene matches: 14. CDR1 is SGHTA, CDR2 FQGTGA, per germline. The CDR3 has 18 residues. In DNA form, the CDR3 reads TGTGCCAGCAGCCTCGGGTCCGGGACTAGCGGGAGAACGGACATTCAGTACTTC. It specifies CASSLGSGTSGRTDIQYF.

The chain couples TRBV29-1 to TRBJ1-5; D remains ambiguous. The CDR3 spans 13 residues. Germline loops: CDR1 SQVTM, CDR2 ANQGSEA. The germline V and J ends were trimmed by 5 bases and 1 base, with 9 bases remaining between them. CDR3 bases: TGCAGCGTTTCTGAGGAGAGCAATCAGCCCCAGCATTTT. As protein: CSVSEESNQPQHF. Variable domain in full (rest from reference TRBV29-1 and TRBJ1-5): SAVISQKPSRDICQRGTSLTIQCQVDSQVTMMFWYRQQPGQSLTLIATANQGSEATYESGFVIDKFPISRPNLTFSTLTVSNMSPEDSSIYLCSVSEESNQPQHFGDGTRLSIL.

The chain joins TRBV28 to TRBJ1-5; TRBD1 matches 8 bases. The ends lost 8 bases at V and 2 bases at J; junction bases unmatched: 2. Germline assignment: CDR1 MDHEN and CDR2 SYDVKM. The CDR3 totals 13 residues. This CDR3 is CASLTGGNQPQHF. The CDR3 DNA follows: TGTGCCAGCCTGACAGGGGGCAATCAGCCCCAGCATTTT.

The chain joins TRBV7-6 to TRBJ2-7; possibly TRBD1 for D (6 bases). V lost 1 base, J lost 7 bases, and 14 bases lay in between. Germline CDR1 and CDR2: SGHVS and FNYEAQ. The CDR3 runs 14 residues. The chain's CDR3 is CASSLVSGVGEQYF. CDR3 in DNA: TGTGCCAGCAGCTTAGTTTCAGGGGTTGGAGAGCAGTACTTC. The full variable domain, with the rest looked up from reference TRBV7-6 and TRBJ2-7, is GAGVSQSPRYKVTKRGQDVALRCDPISGHVSLYWYRQALGQGPEFLTYFNYEAQQDKSGLPNDRFSAERPEGSISTLTIQRTEQRDSAMYRCASSLVSGVGEQYFGPGTRLTVT.

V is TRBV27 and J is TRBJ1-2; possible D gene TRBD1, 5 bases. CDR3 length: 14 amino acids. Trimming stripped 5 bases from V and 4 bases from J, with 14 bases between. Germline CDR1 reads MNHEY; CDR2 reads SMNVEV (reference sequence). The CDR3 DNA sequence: TGTGCCAGCAGTCTTAAGGGGCGAGGCTATGGCTACACCTTC. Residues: CASSLKGRGYGYTF.

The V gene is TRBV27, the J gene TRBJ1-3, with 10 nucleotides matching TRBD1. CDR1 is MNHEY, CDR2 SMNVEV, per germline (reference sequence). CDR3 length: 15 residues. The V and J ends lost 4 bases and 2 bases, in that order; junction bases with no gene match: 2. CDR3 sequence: CASSSGTGAGNTIYF. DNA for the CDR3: TGTGCCAGCAGTTCCGGGACAGGGGCTGGAAACACCATATATTTT.

The CDR3 region has the DNA TGCGCCAGCAGCTTGTCGGAGGGTGGGTACAGCTCCTACAATGAGCAGTTCTTC. Its protein is CASSLSEGGYSSYNEQFF. V is TRBV5-1 and J is TRBJ2-1; TRBD2 might be the D (6 bases). The V and J ends lost 1 base and 0 bases respectively, with 17 bases between them. CDR1 and CDR2 from the germline V gene are SGHRS and YFSETQ. The CDR3 sequence is 18 residues long.

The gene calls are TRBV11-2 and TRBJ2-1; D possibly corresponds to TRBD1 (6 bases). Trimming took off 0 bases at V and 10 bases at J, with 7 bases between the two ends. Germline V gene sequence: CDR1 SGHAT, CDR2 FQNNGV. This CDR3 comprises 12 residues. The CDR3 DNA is TGTGCCAGCAGCTTAGATAGGGGGGAGCAGTTCTTC. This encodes CASSLDRGEQFF.

CDR3 sequence: CAISDREGEQYV. The CDR3 DNA follows: TGTGCCATCAGTGACAGGGAGGGCGAGCAGTACGTC. The genes are TRBV10-3 and TRBJ2-7; 7 nucleotides agree with TRBD2. CDR1 ENHRY and CDR2 SYGVKD come from the germline V gene. V shed 3 bases and J 6 bases; nucleotides not matched to a gene: 2. The CDR3 is made up of 12 amino acids.

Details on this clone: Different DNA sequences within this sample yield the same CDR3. CDR3 in DNA: TGTGCCAGCAGCCCTTGGACTAGCGGGAGCGACGAGCAGTACTTC. It yields the protein CASSPWTSGSDEQYF. The genes are TRBV7-9 and TRBJ2-7; 13 nucleotides align to TRBD2. This CDR3 contains 15 residues. Germline V gives CDR1 SEHNR, CDR2 FQNEAQ (reference sequence). With 5 bases clipped from V and 5 bases from J, the junction kept 6 bases outside the gene matches.

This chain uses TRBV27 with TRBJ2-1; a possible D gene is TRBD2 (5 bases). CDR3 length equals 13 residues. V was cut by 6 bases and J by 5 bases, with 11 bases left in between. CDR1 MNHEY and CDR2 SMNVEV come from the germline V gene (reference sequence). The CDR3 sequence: CASSFGGHNEQFF. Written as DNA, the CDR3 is TGTGCCAGCAGCTTCGGCGGGCACAATGAGCAGTTCTTC.

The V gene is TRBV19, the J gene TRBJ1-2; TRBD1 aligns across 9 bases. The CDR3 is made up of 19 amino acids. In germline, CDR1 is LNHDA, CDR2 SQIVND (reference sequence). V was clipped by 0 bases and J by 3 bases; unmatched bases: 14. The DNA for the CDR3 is TGTGCCAGTAGTATAGAAGCCCTTAAACAGGGGGCTATGTACTATGGCTACACCTTC. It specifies CASSIEALKQGAMYYGYTF.

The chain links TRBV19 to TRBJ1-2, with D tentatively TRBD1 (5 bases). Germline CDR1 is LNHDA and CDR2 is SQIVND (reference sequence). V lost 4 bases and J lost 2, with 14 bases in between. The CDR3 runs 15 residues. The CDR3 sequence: CASSTIDSRNYGYTF. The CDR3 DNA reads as TGTGCCAGTAGTACCATTGACAGCCGAAACTATGGCTACACCTTC.

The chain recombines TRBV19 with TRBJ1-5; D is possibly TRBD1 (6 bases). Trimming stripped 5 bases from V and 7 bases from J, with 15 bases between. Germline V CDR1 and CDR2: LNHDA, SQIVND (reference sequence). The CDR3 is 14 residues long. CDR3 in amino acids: CASSSGARGQPQHF. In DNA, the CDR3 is TGTGCCAGTAGTTCAGGGGCCCGGGGACAGCCCCAGCATTTT. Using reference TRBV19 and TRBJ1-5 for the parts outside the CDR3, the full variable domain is DGGITQSPKYLFRKEGQNVTLSCEQNLNHDAMYWYRQDPGQGLRLIYYSQIVNDFQKGDIAEGYSVSREKKESFPLTVTSAQKNPTAFYLCASSSGARGQPQHFGDGTRLSIL.

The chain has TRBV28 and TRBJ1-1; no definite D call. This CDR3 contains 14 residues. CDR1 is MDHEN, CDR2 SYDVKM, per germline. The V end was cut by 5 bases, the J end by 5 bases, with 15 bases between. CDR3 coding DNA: TGTGCCAGCAGTCCCGGAGTCGGAGGGACTGAAGCTTTCTTT. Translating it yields CASSPGVGGTEAFF.

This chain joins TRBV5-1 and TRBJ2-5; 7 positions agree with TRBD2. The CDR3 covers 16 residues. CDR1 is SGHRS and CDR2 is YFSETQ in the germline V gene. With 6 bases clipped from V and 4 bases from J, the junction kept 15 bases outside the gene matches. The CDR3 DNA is TGCGCCAGCACCTGGGGGGGAGGACTAGTAGCAGAGACCCAGTACTTC. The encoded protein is CASTWGGGLVAETQYF.